These T cell receptor beta chains were read from a single sample in a study of blood T cell repertoires in COVID-19. Profiling relied on immunoSEQ multiplex PCR, and the TCRdb table lists in-frame clones only, not all of them. The sample lists more than 85,000 clones; less than 85% were seen once. The sequencing input was peripheral blood. The receptors derive from a woman in her fifties or sixties with acute or convalescent COVID-19. Both conserved end residues are part of each CDR3. The D gene is left open where the match is weak. Clone size is stated in some rows and not others, as once, few, many or a class when expanded.

>TRBJ1-6|TRBD1|TRBV3-1/TRBV3-2|NA
CASSQGTGVNSPLHF
TGTGCCAGCAGCCAAGGGACAGGGGTTAATTCACCCCTCCACTTT
>TRBJ1-1|NA|TRBV5-1|NA
CASSLGQGIEAFF
TGCGCCAGCAGCTTGGGGCAGGGCATTGAAGCTTTCTTT
>TRBJ1-2|TRBD1|TRBV6-6|NA
CASRLLDRGYGYTF
TGTGCCAGCAGGCTTCTCGACAGGGGCTATGGCTACACCTTC
>TRBJ2-3|NA|TRBV20-1|NA
CSVTVLDTQYF
TGCAGTGTAACCGTACTGGATACGCAGTATTTT
>TRBJ2-7|NA|TRBV6-5|few
CASSPSGADSDEQYF
TGTGCCAGCAGTCCGAGTGGGGCGGATTCGGACGAGCAGTACTTC
>TRBJ1-2|TRBD1|TRBV28|NA
CASTETGGNYGYTF
TGTGCCAGCACCGAGACAGGGGGCAACTATGGCTACACCTTC
>TRBJ2-7|NA|TRBV10-3|NA
CATGNSYEQYF
TGTGCCACGGGTAACTCCTACGAGCAGTACTTC
>TRBJ1-2|NA|TRBV6-5|NA
CASSPERSYGYTF
TGTGCCAGCAGTCCCGAGCGGAGCTATGGCTACACCTTC
>TRBJ1-6|NA|TRBV5-1|NA
CASSSGLLGAGDYNSPLHF
TGCGCCAGCAGCTCCGGCTTATTAGGGGCAGGGGACTATAATTCACCCCTCCACTTT
>TRBJ1-2|NA|TRBV19|few
CASSAQGVYGYTF
TGTGCCAGTAGTGCACAGGGAGTCTATGGCTACACCTTC
>TRBJ2-7|NA|TRBV28|NA
CASGIGGEPYEQYF
TGTGCCAGCGGAATAGGGGGGGAACCCTACGAGCAGTACTTC
>TRBJ2-1|NA|TRBV29-1|NA
CSVDSSWRAYNEQFF
TGCAGCGTTGATTCCTCTTGGCGGGCCTACAATGAGCAGTTCTTC
>TRBJ2-2|NA|TRBV7-3|NA
CASSLRPIGGHDTGELFF
TGTGCCAGCAGCTTAAGGCCCATCGGGGGGCACGACACCGGGGAGCTGTTTTTT
>TRBJ2-5|TRBD1|TRBV7-6|NA
CASSKTGMRQETQYF
TGTGCCAGCAGCAAGACAGGGATGAGACAAGAGACCCAGTACTTC
>TRBJ2-3|TRBD2|TRBV9|once
CASSVVGAGGTDTQYF
TGTGCCAGCAGCGTAGTCGGAGCGGGAGGAACAGATACGCAGTATTTT
>TRBJ1-2|TRBD1|TRBV19|once
CASSGTPGTGFDGYTF
TGTGCCAGTAGCGGGACACCCGGGACAGGGTTTGATGGCTACACCTTC
>TRBJ2-1|NA|TRBV28|NA
CASSLPPTPSSYNEQFF
TGTGCCAGCAGCCTCCCCCCGACACCGAGCTCCTACAATGAGCAGTTCTTC
>TRBJ1-2|NA|TRBV4-2|NA
CASSQALEGRGYTF
TGTGCCAGCAGCCAAGCCCTCGAGGGGAGGGGCTACACCTTC
>TRBJ1-1|NA|TRBV10-1|NA
CASPREGGDTEAFF
TGCGCCAGCCCGAGGGAGGGAGGTGACACTGAAGCTTTCTTT
>TRBJ1-3|NA|TRBV6-5|once
CATSSFSGNTIYF
TGTGCCACCTCGAGTTTCTCTGGAAACACCATATATTTT
>TRBJ1-1|TRBD1|TRBV2|NA
CASSLRQGWTEAFF
TGTGCCAGCAGTCTTAGACAGGGGTGGACTGAAGCTTTCTTT
>TRBJ1-2|NA|TRBV30|NA
CAWTSSGQGGYGYTF
TGTGCCTGGACGAGCTCGGGACAAGGGGGCTATGGCTACACCTTC